This is a list of T cell receptor beta chains from one sample in a study of T-cell memory formation after mild COVID-19. TCRdb reanalysed the 5' RACE reads using MiXCR and keeps one entry per CDR3 protein. The sample contains 200,000 to 250,000 distinct CDR3 sequences, more than 8% of which appear only once. The sequenced material came from PBMCs or a T cell subset sorted from them (not recorded which). Source of these receptors: a man aged 18 to 30 who had mild COVID-19 (a few samples of this study predate the infection). Cell type and time point are not known. CDR3s include the opening cysteine and the closing phenylalanine or tryptophan. The order of the fields is clone size, V gene, J gene, D gene, CDR3 length, CDR3 DNA, CDR3 protein. D genes are given only for firm matches. The size of a clone is reported for some rows only, either as once, few or many, or as a class for expanded clones.

clone size: NA; V gene: TRBV9; J gene: TRBJ2-1; D gene: NA; CDR3 length: 12; CDR3 DNA: TGTGCCAGCAGCGACCAGGGCAATGAGCAGTTCTTC; CDR3 protein: CASSDQGNEQFF
clone size: NA; V gene: TRBV5-1; J gene: TRBJ2-6; D gene: TRBD1; CDR3 length: 16; CDR3 DNA: TGCGCCAGCAGCTTAGGACAGGGCTCTGGGGCCAACGTCCTGACTTTC; CDR3 protein: CASSLGQGSGANVLTF
clone size: few; V gene: TRBV5-1; J gene: TRBJ2-3; D gene: TRBD2; CDR3 length: 16; CDR3 DNA: TGCGCCAGCAGCTTGGACCGGGGGGAGATAGTTGATACGCAGTATTTT; CDR3 protein: CASSLDRGEIVDTQYF
clone size: few; V gene: TRBV7-2; J gene: TRBJ2-1; D gene: NA; CDR3 length: 17; CDR3 DNA: TGTGCCAGCAGCTTAGTGTGGGACAATCGAGGACGCGATGAGCAGTTCTTC; CDR3 protein: CASSLVWDNRGRDEQFF
clone size: NA; V gene: TRBV7-2; J gene: TRBJ2-2; D gene: TRBD1; CDR3 length: 15; CDR3 DNA: TGTGCCAGCATTAAGGGGGACAGGGGCACCGGGGAGCTGTTTTTT; CDR3 protein: CASIKGDRGTGELFF
clone size: few; V gene: TRBV29-1; J gene: TRBJ2-1; D gene: NA; CDR3 length: 13; CDR3 DNA: TGCAGCGTTGATGCACTCGGGGGAAATGAGCAGTTCTTC; CDR3 protein: CSVDALGGNEQFF
clone size: few; V gene: TRBV24-1; J gene: TRBJ1-2; D gene: NA; CDR3 length: 15; CDR3 DNA: TGTGCCACCAGTGATACCGCCGGACCTAACTATGGCTACACCTTC; CDR3 protein: CATSDTAGPNYGYTF
clone size: few; V gene: TRBV27; J gene: TRBJ2-3; D gene: NA; CDR3 length: 13; CDR3 DNA: TGTGCCAGCGGTGGGGGAGGAGGTGATACGCAGTATTTT; CDR3 protein: CASGGGGGDTQYF
clone size: few; V gene: TRBV4-3; J gene: TRBJ2-3; D gene: TRBD2; CDR3 length: 18; CDR3 DNA: TGCGCCAGCAGCCAAGAACTCGGCCCAGCGGGGGGCCCAGATACGCAGTATTTT; CDR3 protein: CASSQELGPAGGPDTQYF
clone size: few; V gene: TRBV7-9; J gene: TRBJ2-2; D gene: NA; CDR3 length: 11; CDR3 DNA: TGTGCCAGCGAGGGCACCGGGGAGCTGTTTTTT; CDR3 protein: CASEGTGELFF
clone size: NA; V gene: TRBV29-1; J gene: TRBJ2-7; D gene: NA; CDR3 length: 14; CDR3 DNA: TGCAGCGTTGAAGATGCGGGACGGACCTACGAGCAGTACTTC; CDR3 protein: CSVEDAGRTYEQYF
clone size: few; V gene: TRBV11-3; J gene: TRBJ2-1; D gene: NA; CDR3 length: 14; CDR3 DNA: TGTGCCAGCAGCTTAGCCAGAGCCTACAATGAGCAGTTCTTC; CDR3 protein: CASSLARAYNEQFF
clone size: NA; V gene: TRBV5-1; J gene: TRBJ1-3; D gene: TRBD1; CDR3 length: 16; CDR3 DNA: TGCGCCAGCAGCCCGGGACAGGATGGAACTGGAAACACCATATATTTT; CDR3 protein: CASSPGQDGTGNTIYF
clone size: few; V gene: TRBV12-3/TRBV12-4; J gene: TRBJ1-1; D gene: NA; CDR3 length: 13; CDR3 DNA: TGTGCCAGCAGGGGGGAGGAGGGGACTGAAGCTTTCTTT; CDR3 protein: CASRGEEGTEAFF
clone size: NA; V gene: TRBV7-9; J gene: TRBJ1-6; D gene: NA; CDR3 length: 14; CDR3 DNA: TGTGCCAGCAGCTTAACGGGCGAAGATTCACCCCTCCACTTT; CDR3 protein: CASSLTGEDSPLHF
clone size: NA; V gene: TRBV6-6; J gene: TRBJ2-7; D gene: NA; CDR3 length: 14; CDR3 DNA: TGTGCCAGCAGTTACTCCAGTCACTCCTACGAGCAGTACTTC; CDR3 protein: CASSYSSHSYEQYF
clone size: NA; V gene: TRBV4-1; J gene: TRBJ1-1; D gene: TRBD1; CDR3 length: 15; CDR3 DNA: TGCGCCAGCAGCCTCGGACAGGGCGGAAGGACTGAAGCTTTCTTT; CDR3 protein: CASSLGQGGRTEAFF
clone size: many; V gene: TRBV6-5; J gene: TRBJ2-3; D gene: TRBD2; CDR3 length: 16; CDR3 DNA: TGTGCCAGCAGTTCTGGGGCTAGCGGAAGCACAGATACGCAGTATTTT; CDR3 protein: CASSSGASGSTDTQYF
clone size: few; V gene: TRBV20-1; J gene: TRBJ1-1; D gene: TRBD1; CDR3 length: 14; CDR3 DNA: TGCGGACTAGGGGACAGGGCCAAAAGAGCTGAAGCTTTCTTT; CDR3 protein: CGLGDRAKRAEAFF
clone size: few; V gene: TRBV6-2/TRBV6-3; J gene: TRBJ2-4; D gene: TRBD1; CDR3 length: 14; CDR3 DNA: TGTGCCAGCGGGGGACAGGTGGATCTAGCCATTCAGTACTTC; CDR3 protein: CASGGQVDLAIQYF
clone size: NA; V gene: TRBV3-1; J gene: TRBJ2-6; D gene: NA; CDR3 length: 18; CDR3 DNA: TGTGCCAGCAGCCCCCCCCAAGGACGGGGGTCTGGGGCCAACGTCCTGACTTTC; CDR3 protein: CASSPPQGRGSGANVLTF
clone size: many; V gene: TRBV18; J gene: TRBJ1-5; D gene: NA; CDR3 length: 13; CDR3 DNA: TGTGCCAGCTCACCACAAGAGAATCAGCCCCAGCATTTT; CDR3 protein: CASSPQENQPQHF
clone size: few; V gene: TRBV4-2; J gene: TRBJ2-7; D gene: NA; CDR3 length: 15; CDR3 DNA: TGTGCCAGCAGCCCAGGATACACCGGCGGTCACGAGCAGTACTTC; CDR3 protein: CASSPGYTGGHEQYF
clone size: NA; V gene: TRBV5-4; J gene: TRBJ2-7; D gene: NA; CDR3 length: 13; CDR3 DNA: TGTGCCAGCAGCGGCCCCCCTATCTACGAGCAGTACTTC; CDR3 protein: CASSGPPIYEQYF
clone size: NA; V gene: TRBV29-1; J gene: TRBJ1-2; D gene: NA; CDR3 length: 13; CDR3 DNA: TGCAGCGTGCGGGGTGTCGGGGACTATGGCTACACCTTC; CDR3 protein: CSVRGVGDYGYTF
clone size: few; V gene: TRBV7-6; J gene: TRBJ2-1; D gene: NA; CDR3 length: 12; CDR3 DNA: TGTGCCAGCAGCAAGACAGATTTCGGGCAGTTCTTC; CDR3 protein: CASSKTDFGQFF
clone size: many; V gene: TRBV20-1; J gene: TRBJ1-1; D gene: TRBD1; CDR3 length: 15; CDR3 DNA: TGCAGTGCTAGAAATGGGGACAGGGAGGTCACTGAAGCTTTCTTT; CDR3 protein: CSARNGDREVTEAFF
clone size: NA; V gene: TRBV12-3/TRBV12-4; J gene: TRBJ1-5; D gene: NA; CDR3 length: 16; CDR3 DNA: TGTGCCAGCAGTTTCAACCCAGCCGTTCGCAATCAGCCCCAGCATTTT; CDR3 protein: CASSFNPAVRNQPQHF
clone size: NA; V gene: TRBV7-3; J gene: TRBJ2-1; D gene: NA; CDR3 length: 15; CDR3 DNA: TGTGCCAGCAGCTTACGGGACGGCCCCGGGAATGAGCAGTTCTTC; CDR3 protein: CASSLRDGPGNEQFF
clone size: few; V gene: TRBV12-3/TRBV12-4; J gene: TRBJ2-7; D gene: NA; CDR3 length: 12; CDR3 DNA: TGTGCCAGCAGCCGACGGACCTACGAGCAGTACTTC; CDR3 protein: CASSRRTYEQYF
clone size: NA; V gene: TRBV5-1; J gene: TRBJ2-3; D gene: TRBD2; CDR3 length: 15; CDR3 DNA: TGCGCCAGCAGCTTGGCGGCGGGGGAGGTAGATACGCAGTATTTT; CDR3 protein: CASSLAAGEVDTQYF
clone size: NA; V gene: TRBV7-2; J gene: TRBJ1-3; D gene: NA; CDR3 length: 14; CDR3 DNA: TGTGCCAGCAGCCGAGGACAAGGTGGAAACACCATATATTTT; CDR3 protein: CASSRGQGGNTIYF
clone size: NA; V gene: TRBV6-5; J gene: TRBJ1-5; D gene: NA; CDR3 length: 14; CDR3 DNA: TGTGCCAGCAGTCGGGGCCCCGACAATCAGCCCCAGCATTTT; CDR3 protein: CASSRGPDNQPQHF
clone size: few; V gene: TRBV5-5; J gene: TRBJ2-6; D gene: NA; CDR3 length: 14; CDR3 DNA: TGTGCCAGCAGGGAGGGGCTGGAGACCAACGTCCTGACTTTC; CDR3 protein: CASREGLETNVLTF
clone size: NA; V gene: TRBV7-2; J gene: TRBJ2-2; D gene: NA; CDR3 length: 18; CDR3 DNA: TGTGCCAGCAGCTTAGCGAGGCTAGCCCGTAAATTAACCGGGGAGCTGTTTTTT; CDR3 protein: CASSLARLARKLTGELFF
clone size: few; V gene: TRBV4-1; J gene: TRBJ1-2; D gene: NA; CDR3 length: 16; CDR3 DNA: TGCGCCAGCAGCCAAGGGGAGAGGACAGTGAACTATGGCTACACCTTC; CDR3 protein: CASSQGERTVNYGYTF
clone size: NA; V gene: TRBV5-4; J gene: TRBJ1-2; D gene: NA; CDR3 length: 15; CDR3 DNA: TGTGCCAGCAGCAAAGCGGGCGGAGGGAAAGTTGGCTACACCTTC; CDR3 protein: CASSKAGGGKVGYTF
clone size: few; V gene: TRBV7-6; J gene: TRBJ2-3; D gene: TRBD2; CDR3 length: 16; CDR3 DNA: TGTGCCAGCAGCTTAAGGCTAGCGGGGATCACAGATACGCAGTATTTT; CDR3 protein: CASSLRLAGITDTQYF
clone size: NA; V gene: TRBV12-3/TRBV12-4; J gene: TRBJ2-3; D gene: NA; CDR3 length: 13; CDR3 DNA: TGTGCCAGCACGTTGGCAGGCGCAGATACGCAGTATTTT; CDR3 protein: CASTLAGADTQYF
clone size: few; V gene: TRBV2; J gene: TRBJ2-1; D gene: NA; CDR3 length: 14; CDR3 DNA: TGTGCCAGCAGACCCTTACAGGGAAACAATGAGCAGTTCTTC; CDR3 protein: CASRPLQGNNEQFF
clone size: few; V gene: TRBV7-2; J gene: TRBJ2-3; D gene: NA; CDR3 length: 15; CDR3 DNA: TGTGCCAGCAGCAGGGGGGGACTTCACACAGATACGCAGTATTTT; CDR3 protein: CASSRGGLHTDTQYF
clone size: many; V gene: TRBV6-5; J gene: TRBJ2-1; D gene: NA; CDR3 length: 14; CDR3 DNA: TGTGCCAGCAGCCTAGCCCACAGGAAAAATGAGCAGTTCTTC; CDR3 protein: CASSLAHRKNEQFF
clone size: NA; V gene: TRBV24-1; J gene: TRBJ2-2; D gene: NA; CDR3 length: 14; CDR3 DNA: TGTGCCACCAGTGATGGAAGCGTATACGGGGAGCTGTTTTTT; CDR3 protein: CATSDGSVYGELFF
clone size: few; V gene: TRBV12-3/TRBV12-4; J gene: TRBJ2-7; D gene: NA; CDR3 length: 15; CDR3 DNA: TGTGCCAGCAGTTTAGCGTTAGGCCAGTCCTACGAGCAGTACTTC; CDR3 protein: CASSLALGQSYEQYF
clone size: few; V gene: TRBV5-1; J gene: TRBJ2-7; D gene: TRBD1; CDR3 length: 15; CDR3 DNA: TGCGCCAGCAGCCCTGCGCCAGGGACAGCTTACGAGCAGTACTTC; CDR3 protein: CASSPAPGTAYEQYF
clone size: NA; V gene: TRBV5-1; J gene: TRBJ1-1; D gene: NA; CDR3 length: 15; CDR3 DNA: TGCGCCAGCAGCTTGTCCCGGGCCGCGAACACTGAAGCTTTCTTT; CDR3 protein: CASSLSRAANTEAFF